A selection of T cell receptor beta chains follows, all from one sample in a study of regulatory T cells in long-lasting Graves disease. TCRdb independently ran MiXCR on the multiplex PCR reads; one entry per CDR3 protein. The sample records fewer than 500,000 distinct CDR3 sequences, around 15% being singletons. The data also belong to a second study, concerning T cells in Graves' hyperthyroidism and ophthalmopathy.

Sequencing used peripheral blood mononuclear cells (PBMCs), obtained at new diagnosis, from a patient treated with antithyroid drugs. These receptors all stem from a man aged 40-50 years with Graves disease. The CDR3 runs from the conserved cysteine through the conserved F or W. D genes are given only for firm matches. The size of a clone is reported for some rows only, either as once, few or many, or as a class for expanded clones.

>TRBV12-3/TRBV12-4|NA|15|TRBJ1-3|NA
CASDPGFVSGNTIYF
TGTGCCAGCGACCCGGGTTTTGTCTCTGGAAACACCATATATTTT
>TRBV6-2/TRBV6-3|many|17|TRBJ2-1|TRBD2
CASKEVPGLAVYNEQFF
TGTGCCAGCAAGGAAGTCCCGGGACTAGCGGTATATAATGAGCAGTTCTTC
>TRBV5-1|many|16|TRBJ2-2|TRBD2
CASSSTSGTNTGELFF
TGCGCCAGCAGCTCGACTAGCGGGACGAACACCGGGGAGCTGTTTTTT
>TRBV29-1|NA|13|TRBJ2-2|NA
CSVYRDDTGELFF
TGCAGCGTTTACAGGGATGACACCGGGGAGCTGTTTTTT
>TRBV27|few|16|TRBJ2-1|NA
CASSPYLGGSYNEQFF
TGTGCCAGCAGTCCCTACCTGGGGGGCTCCTACAATGAGCAGTTCTTC
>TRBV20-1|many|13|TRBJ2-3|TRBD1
CSALQGEEDTQYF
TGCAGTGCTTTACAGGGGGAAGAAGATACGCAGTATTTT
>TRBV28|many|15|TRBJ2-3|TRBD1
CASSLGDSIQDTQYF
TGTGCCAGCAGTTTGGGGGACAGTATCCAAGATACGCAGTATTTT
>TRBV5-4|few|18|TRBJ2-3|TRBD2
CASSLATKLAASTDTQYF
TGTGCCAGCAGCTTGGCCACAAAGCTAGCGGCTAGCACAGATACGCAGTATTTT
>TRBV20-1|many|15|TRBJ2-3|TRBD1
CSAALSGGNTDTQYF
TGCAGTGCTGCTCTCTCAGGGGGAAACACAGATACGCAGTATTTT
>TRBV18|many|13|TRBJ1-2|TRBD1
CASSPRQGDGYTF
TGTGCCAGCAGCCCTCGACAGGGCGATGGCTACACCTTC
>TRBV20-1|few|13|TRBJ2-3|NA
CSADPWLTDTQYF
TGCAGTGCCGACCCGTGGCTAACAGATACGCAGTATTTT
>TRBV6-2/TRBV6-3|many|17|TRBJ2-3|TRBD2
CASSYGSGSASTDTQYF
TGTGCCAGCAGTTACGGTAGCGGGAGCGCTAGCACAGATACGCAGTATTTT
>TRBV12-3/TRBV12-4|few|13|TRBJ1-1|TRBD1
CASSFQGAAEAFF
TGTGCCAGCAGTTTTCAGGGGGCGGCGGAAGCTTTCTTT
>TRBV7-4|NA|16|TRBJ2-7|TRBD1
CASSQEAGGPLKEQYF
TGTGCCAGCAGCCAAGAGGCAGGGGGTCCGCTTAAGGAGCAGTACTTC
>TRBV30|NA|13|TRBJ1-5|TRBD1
CAWDRGVGQPQHF
TGTGCCTGGGACAGGGGAGTAGGGCAGCCCCAGCATTTT
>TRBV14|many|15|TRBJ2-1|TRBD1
CASSPGTGGYNEQFF
TGTGCCAGCAGCCCAGGGACAGGGGGCTACAATGAGCAGTTCTTC
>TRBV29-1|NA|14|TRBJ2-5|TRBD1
CSSWTGGVQETQYF
TGCAGCTCTTGGACAGGGGGAGTTCAAGAGACCCAGTACTTC
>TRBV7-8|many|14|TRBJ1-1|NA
CASSGDRLNTEAFF
TGTGCCAGCAGCGGGGACCGGCTTAACACTGAAGCTTTCTTT
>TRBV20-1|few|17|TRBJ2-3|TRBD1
CSARDTHRGILTDTQYF
TGCAGTGCTAGAGACACTCACAGGGGGATCCTCACAGATACGCAGTATTTT
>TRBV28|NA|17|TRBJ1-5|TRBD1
CASSFWTGMGSNQPQHF
TGTGCCAGCAGTTTCTGGACAGGGATGGGGAGCAATCAGCCCCAGCATTTT
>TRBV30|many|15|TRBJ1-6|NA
CAWTRTSIYNSPLHF
TGTGCCTGGACCAGGACAAGCATATATAATTCACCCCTCCACTTT
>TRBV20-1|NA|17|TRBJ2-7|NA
CSARDLVRAQISYEQYF
TGCAGTGCTAGAGATTTGGTCAGGGCCCAAATTTCCTACGAGCAGTACTTC
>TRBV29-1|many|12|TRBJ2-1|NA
CSVGDTYNEQFF
TGCAGCGTTGGGGACACCTACAATGAGCAGTTCTTC